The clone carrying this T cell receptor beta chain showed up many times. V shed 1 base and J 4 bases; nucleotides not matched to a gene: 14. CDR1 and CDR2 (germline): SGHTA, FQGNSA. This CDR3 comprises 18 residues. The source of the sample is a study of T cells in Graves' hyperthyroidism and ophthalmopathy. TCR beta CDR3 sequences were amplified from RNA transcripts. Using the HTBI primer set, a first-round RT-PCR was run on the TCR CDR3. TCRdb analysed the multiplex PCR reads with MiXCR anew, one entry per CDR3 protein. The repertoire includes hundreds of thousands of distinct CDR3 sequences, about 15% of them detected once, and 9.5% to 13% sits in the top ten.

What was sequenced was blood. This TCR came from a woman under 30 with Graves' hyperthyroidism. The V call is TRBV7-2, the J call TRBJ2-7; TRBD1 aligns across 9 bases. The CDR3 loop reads CASSLEGVMGQGIYEQYF. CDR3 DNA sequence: TGTGCCAGCAGCTTAGAGGGGGTAATGGGACAGGGTATTTACGAGCAGTACTTC.